This T cell receptor (beta chain) came from a study of T-cell reconstitution after alpha-beta-depleted transplantation in children. The study's findings and limits: Expanded clones from the graft, numbering several hundred, reportedly supplied alpha-beta T cells about two months after transplant. T-cell numbers and diversity, one year after transplant, stemmed largely from T cells that were newly produced.

Comments on this clonotype: Its antigen is not identified.

Trimming cost V 9 bases and J 6 bases, with 19 bases left between them. Per germline, CDR1 ENHRY and CDR2 SYGVKD. The CDR3 contains 14 residues. Unique molecular identifiers featured in how the TCRbeta library was prepared. TCRdb re-called the PCR reads through MiXCR, storing one row per CDR3 protein. The table records hundreds of thousands of distinct CDR3 sequences, 15% to 20% of them present only once. The source material was PBMCs, mostly from graft donor cells, sampled 360 days after TCRalphabeta/CD19-depleted stem cell transplant. This receptor was identified in a boy in the first two years of life who had a stem cell transplant for Wiskott-Aldrich syndrome, so the T cells may come from the graft donor. The rearrangement links TRBV10-3 to TRBJ2-3, with no clear D. DNA of the CDR3: TGTGCCATTTCAATGGCGTTTAGTGGGGATACGCAGTATTTT. Its translation is CAISMAFSGDTQYF.